This T cell receptor beta chain is from a study of CD8 T cells in ankylosing spondylitis. General study points: Clones linked to disease were reported to show significant enrichment in matched ankylosing spondylitis synovial fluid. Seemingly distinctive of ankylosing spondylitis blood was a TCR beta motif formed by eight highly homologous variants. Earlier authors reported some of these motif variants in reactive arthritis synovial fluid and blood.

Worth noting for this clonotype: What it recognizes is unknown.

A quantitative 5'-RACE method, one with molecular barcodes, was used to make TCR beta libraries. TCRdb redid the calling of the 5' RACE reads with MiXCR, one entry per CDR3 protein. The sample contains about 540,000 distinct CDR3 sequences, more than 9.5% of which appear only once. CDR1 and CDR2 from the germline V gene are MNHEY and SVGAGI. The CDR3 is made up of 19 amino acids. V lost 0 bases, J lost 0 bases, and 13 bases stayed unmatched. The specimen was blood, either unsorted or a sorted T cell fraction (not recorded which). The J gene is TRBJ2-7, the V gene TRBV6-5, with 8 bases lining up with TRBD1. This sequence was found in a male donor with ankylosing spondylitis. The CDR3 DNA sequence: TGTGCCAGCAGTTACTCTTCCGTTGGGACAGGCAGCCTCTCCTACGAGCAGTACTTC. Translating gives CASSYSSVGTGSLSYEQYF.